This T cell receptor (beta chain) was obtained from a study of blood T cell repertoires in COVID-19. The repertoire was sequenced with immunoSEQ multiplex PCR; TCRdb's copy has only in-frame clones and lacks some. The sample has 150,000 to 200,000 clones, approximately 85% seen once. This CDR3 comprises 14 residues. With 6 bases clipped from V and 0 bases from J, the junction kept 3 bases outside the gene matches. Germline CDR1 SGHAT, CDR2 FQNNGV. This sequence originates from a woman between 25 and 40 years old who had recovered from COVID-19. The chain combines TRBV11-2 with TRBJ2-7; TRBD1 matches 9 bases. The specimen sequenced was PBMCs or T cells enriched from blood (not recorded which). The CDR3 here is CASRGTGISYEQYF. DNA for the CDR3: TGTGCCAGCAGGGGGACAGGGATCTCCTACGAGCAGTACTTC.